The 4 T cell receptor beta chains below come from one sample, sequenced in a study of CD8 T cells in ankylosing spondylitis. Study-level points and caveats: A TCR beta motif of about 8 highly homologous variants seemed to mark ankylosing spondylitis blood.

These TCRs' antigens remain unknown. TCRdb recomputed calls from the 5' RACE reads with MiXCR, one row per CDR3 protein. This repertoire shows some 840,000 distinct CDR3 sequences, around 11% found once; its top ten account for less than 0.65%. The sample consisted of blood, either unsorted or a sorted T cell fraction (not recorded which). These receptors came from a male donor with ankylosing spondylitis.

The chain carries TRBV20-1 and TRBJ2-2; the D gene is possibly TRBD1 (6 bases). Trimming pared 4 bases from V and 5 bases from J, leaving 11 bases between. This CDR3 has 13 residues. Germline V lookup: CDR1 DFQATT, CDR2 SNEGSKA (reference sequence). The CDR3 here is CSATIGGTGELFF. For the CDR3, the DNA is TGCAGTGCTACTATAGGGGGAACCGGGGAGCTGTTTTTT.

The chain links TRBV14 to TRBJ2-7; possibly TRBD1 for D (6 bases). Trimming stripped 0 bases from V and 3 bases from J, with 18 bases between. Germline CDR1 and CDR2: SGHDN and FVKESK. The CDR3 runs 17 residues. The CDR3 nucleotides read TGTGCCAGCAGCCAAGACCATCTCTGGACAGACCACTACGAGCAGTACTTC. The encoded protein is CASSQDHLWTDHYEQYF.

The chain recombines TRBV7-9 with TRBJ1-1; no definite D call. V was shortened by 5 bases and J by 6 bases, with 10 bases between the two germline ends. The germline V gene encodes CDR1 SEHNR and CDR2 FQNEAQ (reference sequence). The CDR3 covers 12 residues. The CDR3 nucleotides read TGTGCCAGCAGCCGGCAGTTGGCTGAAGCTTTCTTT. It specifies CASSRQLAEAFF.

The rearrangement links TRBV12-3 or TRBV12-4 to TRBJ1-4; D is undetermined. Trimming left V 3 bases short and J 5 bases short, with 10 bases between. This CDR3 has 14 residues. DNA of the CDR3: TGTGCCAGCAGTTTCGGGGTGGCGAATGAAAAACTGTTTTTT. Translation: CASSFGVANEKLFF.